This T cell receptor (beta chain) came from a study of blood T cell repertoires in COVID-19 (dated by TCRdb to between 2020 and 2021). About the investigation overall: Collaborator samples came from the United States, Italy and Spain and covered acute and convalescent phases of COVID-19. Where HLA class I and class II types were available, the types were taken from metadata supplied by the sample provider, not from assay-based typing. A de-identified subject ID, COVID-19 status, age in years and sex were almost always included in the sample metadata. Subjects who had been exposed to COVID-19, were actively infected with it, or had recovered from it provided the deeply sampled blood TCRbeta repertoires that made up the dataset. The samples were drawn from two sources: the first 160 participants of the ongoing ImmuneRACE study, and 1,000 to 1,500 subjects contributed by 6 global collaborators. The repertoires were released in a freely available public database meant as a resource for research on the immune response to SARS-CoV-2. The material from the prospective study consisted of cDNA or gDNA derived from T cells, B-cell-depleted T cells, or PBMCs. Paper-wide results and their limitations: The amount of clinical and demographic metadata varied by source and participant and was provided uncurated.

A remark on this clone: This clone's antigen is unknown. No much larger clone exists at a distance of one base, and base qualities are not known.

TCRbeta CDR3 regions were amplified from genomic DNA by means of the immunoSEQ Assay, a bias-controlled multiplex PCR. Per the original workflow: Within the assay, amplification of reference gene primers was used to estimate how many nucleated cells each sample contained. To quantify the absolute abundance of each unique TCRbeta CDR3 rearrangement, sequence reads were collapsed and filtered. Productive Simpson clonality was computed per sample as the square root of Simpson's diversity index over productive rearrangements. The source is immuneACCESS, and TCRdb retained only in-frame sequences with V and J called. Part of the clones is not carried over; for the studies checked, unresolved V genes explain less than half of this, and the remainder is unexplained. The DNA was the basis for D and trimming; V, J and clone size are from that table. In all, the sample holds 300,000 to 350,000 clones, and roughly 90% of those were seen once. The leading ten clones occupy over 0.9% of the sample.

CDR1 and CDR2 are read off the germline V gene as SGDLS and YYNGEE. The CDR3 runs 16 amino acids, cysteine and phenylalanine included. Only the CDR3 DNA is retained, 48 bases long and in frame from the first base. V ends up 1 base short and J 1 base short, with an unmatched junction base count of 1. In the prospective study, participants were about 18 to 100 years old, resided in fewer than 25 geographic areas of the United States, and were enrolled through a virtual design. In the prospective study, cohorts were assigned on the basis of participant-reported clinical history obtained from a screening survey and a study questionnaire. Exposed participants were defined as having been in contact with someone with a PCR-confirmed or clinician-diagnosed COVID-19 case within 2 weeks of study entry. In the prospective study, mobile phlebotomists collected whole blood, serum and a nasopharyngeal or oropharyngeal swab from each participant. Participants in the prospective study had the option to provide additional blood draws and questionnaires over a roughly 2-month period. Blood samples from the prospective study were shipped frozen or at room temperature prior to DNA extraction.

The source is a woman between 25 and 40 years old who had been exposed to COVID-19. This chain joins TRBV9 to TRBJ2-2, with 10 middle bases fitting TRBD2. What was sequenced was PBMCs or T cells enriched from blood (not recorded which). The nucleotides are TGTGCCAGCAGCGTACGGACTAGCGGGAACACCGGGGAGCTGTTTTTT. Translated, this gives CASSVRTSGNTGELFF.